This T cell receptor (beta chain) was identified during a study of cytomegalovirus exposure and HLA in healthy donors. Whole-study context: HLA-typed donors contributed some 87 million unique TCRs, which were held in an early data release.

Use of 60 Vbeta and 13 Jbeta primers characterized the PCR. Repertoires were generated with immunoSEQ multiplex PCR, while TCRdb's copy carries only in-frame clones and drops some. In the table there are around 200,000 clones, about 86% of which are singletons. The V gene end was trimmed by 6 bases and the J gene end by 1 base; junction bases not matched to a gene: 11. This CDR3 region has 16 residues. From germline, CDR1 is MDHEN and CDR2 SYDVKM. The clonotype was recovered from a woman between 25 and 40 years old in good health and CMV-seronegative. The sequencing sample was made of PBMCs. The chain has TRBV28 and TRBJ1-1; TRBD1 agrees at 7 bases. The CDR3: CASSYSSGTENTEAFF. The CDR3 coding sequence is TGTGCCAGCAGCTACTCTTCCGGGACAGAGAACACTGAAGCTTTCTTT.